A single sample gave rise to the 27 T cell receptor beta chains below, sequenced in a study of T cell responses to AZD1222 COVID-19 vaccine. Profiled with immunoSEQ multiplex PCR; TCRdb holds only in-frame clones, not every one. This sample yields 54,000 or so clones, of which about 80% are seen a single time; approximately 5.2% belongs to the top ten. The sample in question was peripheral blood, obtained 28 days after the second AZD1222 dose. The receptors derive from an adult who received the AZD1222 COVID-19 vaccine.

The genes are TRBV2 and TRBJ2-1; weak D call: TRBD1 (5 bases). The CDR3 spans 15 residues. V was cut by 1 base and J by 1 base, with 8 bases left in between. Germline V gene sequence: CDR1 SNHLY, CDR2 FYNNEI. The CDR3 DNA is TGTGCCAGCAGTGAAGGGGGCGGTTCCTACAATGAGCAGTTCTTC. It codes for CASSEGGGSYNEQFF. The full variable domain, its missing parts supplied by reference TRBV2 and TRBJ2-1, is EPEVTQTPSHQVTQMGQEVILRCVPISNHLYFYWYRQILGQKVEFLVSFYNNEISEKSEIFDDQFSVERPDGSNFTLKIRSTKLEDSAMYFCASSEGGGSYNEQFFGPGTRLTVL.

The table lists this clone with a count of one. V gene TRBV10-1 combines with J gene TRBJ1-1; the D is unclear. There are 13 residues in the CDR3. Deletions cut 4 bases from V and 1 base from J, with 7 bases between. The germline V gene has CDR1 WNHNN and CDR2 SYGVQD (reference sequence). As DNA, the CDR3 is TGCGCCAGCAGTGTGAGTCGGAACACTGAAGCTTTCTTT. As protein: CASSVSRNTEAFF.

The chain uses TRBV19 and TRBJ1-6; possibly TRBD1 for D (6 bases). V lost 10 bases to trimming and J lost 10 bases, with 17 bases between them. The CDR3 covers 13 residues. The germline CDR1 and CDR2 sequences are LNHDA and SQIVND (reference sequence). For the CDR3, the DNA is TGTGCCACTAAGGGACGGGGGCAGTCACCCCTCCACTTT. Encoded protein: CATKGRGQSPLHF.

This sequence joins TRBV9 and TRBJ2-5; 9 bases agree with TRBD2. CDR3 size: 16 residues. V trimming: 0 bases; J trimming: 4 bases; junction bases outside the gene matches: 7. Looked up from germline, CDR1 is SGDLS and CDR2 is YYNGEE. CDR3 nucleotide sequence: TGTGCCAGCAGCGTAGTGGGGCTAGCGGGAAGAGAGACCCAGTACTTC. It codes for CASSVVGLAGRETQYF. Using reference TRBV9 and TRBJ2-5 for the parts outside the CDR3, the full variable domain is DSGVTQTPKHLITATGQRVTLRCSPRSGDLSVYWYQQSLDQGLQFLIQYYNGEERAKGNILERFSAQQFPDLHSELNLSSLELGDSALYFCASSVVGLAGRETQYFGPGTRLLVL.

This clone appeared a single time. The rearrangement joins TRBV5-4 to TRBJ1-2; D perhaps matches TRBD1 (6 bases). The V gene's germline CDR1 is SGHNT and CDR2 YYREEE (reference sequence). With 4 bases removed from V and 5 bases from J, the gap between germline ends came to 18 bases. This CDR3 is 15 amino acids long. CDR3: CASSPRGGGGYGYTF. The CDR3 DNA follows: TGTGCCAGCAGCCCACGTGGTGGAGGGGGTTATGGCTACACCTTC.

J is TRBJ1-5 and V is TRBV28; perhaps TRBD1 as D (6 bases). Germline V CDR1 and CDR2: MDHEN, SYDVKM. Deletions cut 2 bases from V and 5 bases from J, with 10 bases between. The CDR3 is made up of 14 amino acids. DNA of the CDR3: TGTGCCAGCAGTTTACCGGGGGGCCATCAGCCCCAGCATTTT. As protein: CASSLPGGHQPQHF.

This clone was seen more than once but under ten times. The V call is TRBV30, the J call TRBJ2-3; no clear D. V lost 2 bases and J lost 3, with 3 bases in between. Germline-derived CDR1 and CDR2 are GTSNPN and SVGIG (reference sequence). The length of the CDR3 is 11 residues. The CDR3 DNA reads as TGTGCCTGGAGTCTGACAGATACGCAGTATTTT. Encoded protein: CAWSLTDTQYF. Based on the CDR3 plus reference TRBV30 and TRBJ2-3, the full variable domain is SQTIHQWPATLVQPVGSPLSLECTVEGTSNPNLYWYRQAAGRGLQLLFYSVGIGQISSEVPQNLSASRPQDRQFILSSKKLLLSDSGFYLCAWSLTDTQYFGPGTRLTVL.

The J gene is TRBJ2-7, the V gene TRBV6-6; D may match TRBD1 or TRBD2 (6 bases each). The CDR3 sequence is 11 residues long. The germline CDR1 and CDR2 sequences are MNHNY and SVGAGI (reference sequence). Trimming took 7 bases from V and 7 from J, leaving 11 bases between them. The CDR3 bases are TGTGCCAGCAAGACAGGAGGGGAGCAGTACTTC. Protein: CASKTGGEQYF.

This clone was detected only a few times. V usage is TRBV4-1 and J usage is TRBJ2-3; 7 bases are a match to TRBD2. The V gene's germline CDR1 is MGHRA and CDR2 YSYEKL. The CDR3 extends over 14 amino acids. V lost 4 bases and J lost 4; bases outside the gene matches: 5. The CDR3 here is CASSPGTNSDTQYF. The CDR3 region has the DNA TGCGCCAGCAGCCCCGGGACTAACTCAGATACGCAGTATTTT.

This chain joins TRBV28 and TRBJ1-2, with D uncertain. This CDR3 is built from 15 residues. From germline, CDR1 is MDHEN and CDR2 SYDVKM. The V end was cut by 4 bases, the J end by 4 bases, with 16 bases between. CDR3 protein: CASSYPHGGSYGYTF. The CDR3 DNA is TGTGCCAGCAGTTACCCGCACGGAGGCAGCTATGGCTACACCTTC.

This clone was counted only a few times. J is TRBJ1-2 and V is TRBV7-9; 7 positions match TRBD1. This CDR3 is built from 13 residues. V shed 5 bases and J 8 bases; nucleotides not matched to a gene: 8. Germline loops: CDR1 SEHNR, CDR2 FQNEAQ (reference sequence). The CDR3 sequence is CASSADRVGGYTF. Here the CDR3 DNA reads TGTGCCAGCAGCGCAGACAGGGTAGGCGGCTACACCTTC.

DNA of the CDR3: TGTGCCAGCAGCTTACTCGGCGGGAGCTCCTACAATGAGCAGTTCTTC. Translation gives CASSLLGGSSYNEQFF. The chain joins TRBV7-3 to TRBJ2-1; 7 bases agree with TRBD2. The CDR3 contains 16 residues. V shed 2 bases, J shed 0 bases, and the junction held 4 bases outside the gene matches. Germline CDR1 reads SGHTA; CDR2 reads FQGTGA.

The chain is built from TRBV5-1 and TRBJ1-4; TRBD1 matches 7 bases. V lost 3 bases to trimming and J lost 6 bases; unmatched junction nucleotides: 8. The length of the CDR3 is 15 residues. Germline assignment: CDR1 SGHRS and CDR2 YFSETQ. The CDR3 loop reads CASSSSGGKDEKLFF. CDR3 nucleotides: TGCGCCAGCAGCTCCTCAGGGGGTAAAGATGAAAAACTGTTTTTT.

A few counts support this clone. V gene TRBV10-3 combines with J gene TRBJ1-2; the D gene is possibly TRBD1 (5 bases). Germline CDR1 and CDR2: ENHRY and SYGVKD. V was shortened by 3 bases and J by 8 bases, with 19 bases between the two germline ends. The CDR3 totals 15 residues. The CDR3 loop reads CAISDPGGYSGGYTF. Written as DNA, the CDR3 is TGTGCCATCAGTGACCCCGGGGGTTACTCCGGCGGCTACACCTTC.

This chain uses TRBV19 with TRBJ1-1, with 7 bases that match TRBD1. The CDR3 is 13 amino acids. Trimming removed 5 bases from V and 3 bases from J; junction bases left unmatched: 3. Germline V gene data show CDR1 as LNHDA and CDR2 as SQIVND (reference sequence). CDR3 residues: CASSVGTDTEAFF. In nucleotides, the CDR3 is TGTGCCAGTAGTGTCGGGACAGACACTGAAGCTTTCTTT.

The chain recombines TRBV6-5 with TRBJ1-2, with a weak D call TRBD1 (6 bases). Trimming removed 0 bases at V and 3 bases at J, with 8 bases between. This CDR3 has 14 residues. Per germline, CDR1 MNHEY and CDR2 SVGAGI. The CDR3 DNA sequence: TGTGCCAGCAGTTACTCGGACAGATACTATGGCTACACCTTC. It translates to CASSYSDRYYGYTF.

With respect to this clone: Germline and junction disagree at one end, which may indicate a read error. V and J are TRBV4-1 and TRBJ2-5; 11 positions agree with TRBD2. In germline, CDR1 is MGHRA, CDR2 YSYEKL. The CDR3 is 14 amino acids. CDR3 nucleotide sequence: TGCGCCAGCAGCCAAGTTACGACTAGCGGGAAAAGCGACTTC. Its translation is CASSQVTTSGKSDF.

The chain uses TRBV24-1 and TRBJ1-1; possible D gene TRBD1, 5 bases. The CDR3 totals 13 residues. V lost 7 bases and J 6 bases, leaving 14 bases between the germline ends. CDR1 KGHDR and CDR2 SFDVKD come from the germline V gene. CDR3 DNA: TGTGCCACCAGATCCGGGCCGGGGGCTGAAGCTTTCTTT. It codes for CATRSGPGAEAFF.

The J gene is TRBJ2-3, the V gene TRBV3-1 (or the pseudogene TRBV3-2); D perhaps matches TRBD2 (5 bases). This CDR3 has 12 amino acids. V was clipped by 4 bases and J by 5 bases, with 7 bases between them. Per the germline V gene, CDR1 is LGHDT and CDR2 is YNNKEL (reference sequence). The CDR3 spells CASSLAGDTQYF. The CDR3, as DNA: TGTGCCAGCAGCCTTGCGGGAGATACGCAGTATTTT.

The rearrangement uses TRBV2 and TRBJ2-3, with a tentative D call TRBD2 (6 bases). V shed 7 bases and J shed 5 bases, with 16 bases lying between them. Germline-derived CDR1 and CDR2 are SNHLY and FYNNEI. The length of the CDR3 is 14 residues. CDR3 protein: CASTLNRGKDTQYF. The DNA of the CDR3 is TGTGCCAGCACCCTAAACCGGGGGAAAGATACGCAGTATTTT.

This clone was detected a few times. The chain employs TRBV19 and TRBJ2-7, with D perhaps given as TRBD1 or TRBD2 (5 bases each). Germline loops: CDR1 LNHDA, CDR2 SQIVND (reference sequence). Trimming removed 3 bases at V and 0 bases at J, with 9 bases between. The CDR3 runs 14 residues. The CDR3 sequence: CASSMSGTSYEQYF. In DNA form, the CDR3 reads TGTGCCAGTAGTATGTCCGGGACCTCCTACGAGCAGTACTTC.

Worth noting for this clone: Distinct nucleotide sequences in the sample also encode this CDR3. This chain connects TRBV28 to TRBJ1-1; the D gene is possibly TRBD1 (5 bases). Trimming left V 6 bases short and J 4 bases short, with 15 bases between. The CDR3 spans 14 residues. In germline, CDR1 is MDHEN, CDR2 SYDVKM. CDR3 amino acids: CASSPGGSGTEAFF. The CDR3 DNA is TGTGCCAGCAGCCCCGGGGGGAGTGGCACTGAAGCTTTCTTT.

The chain combines TRBV14 with TRBJ2-5; the D gene is possibly TRBD2 (5 bases). The CDR3 has 13 residues. Germline V gives CDR1 SGHDN, CDR2 FVKESK. With 1 base removed from V and 4 bases from J, the gap between germline ends came to 7 bases. The CDR3 is CASSQAGIETQYF. CDR3 coding DNA: TGTGCCAGCAGCCAAGCGGGAATAGAGACCCAGTACTTC.

CDR3 loop: CASSFLGSTDTQYF. In DNA, the CDR3 is TGTGCCAGCAGCTTTCTGGGTAGCACAGATACGCAGTATTTT. The chain couples TRBV11-2 to TRBJ2-3, with D uncertain. This CDR3 comprises 14 residues. Trimming took off 3 bases at V and 0 bases at J, with 7 bases between the two ends. Per the germline V gene, CDR1 is SGHAT and CDR2 is FQNNGV. The variable domain in full, with the rest retrieved from reference TRBV11-2 and TRBJ2-3, is EAGVAQSPRYKIIEKRQSVAFWCNPISGHATLYWYQQILGQGPKLLIQFQNNGVVDDSQLPKDRFSAERLKGVDSTLKIQPAKLEDSAVYLCASSFLGSTDTQYFGPGTRLTVL.

In DNA, the CDR3 is TGTGCCAGCAGTTACTCTGGCGGTTCCTACGAGCAGTACTTC. This sequence encodes CASSYSGGSYEQYF. V and J are TRBV6-5 and TRBJ2-7; D is ambiguous. The V gene's germline CDR1 is MNHEY and CDR2 SVGAGI. Trimming took 0 bases from V and 1 from J, leaving 7 bases between them. The length of the CDR3 is 14 residues.

The chain has TRBV5-1 and TRBJ1-3; TRBD1 is a possible D gene (5 bases). The CDR3 runs to 14 residues. Germline CDR1 reads SGHRS; CDR2 reads YFSETQ. Trimming took 3 bases from V and 0 from J, leaving 7 bases between them. CDR3 nucleotides: TGCGCCAGCAGCTCCGACAGCTCTGGAAACACCATATATTTT. This gives the protein CASSSDSSGNTIYF.

The chain has TRBV6-6 and TRBJ2-2, with D possibly called TRBD1 or TRBD2 (5 bases each). The CDR3 runs 16 residues. Trimming took 6 bases from V and 5 from J, leaving 19 bases between them. CDR1 MNHNY and CDR2 SVGAGI come from the germline V gene (reference sequence). CDR3 region: CASSPGTGGSTGELFF. CDR3 nucleotides: TGTGCCAGCAGCCCCGGTACTGGGGGTTCTACCGGGGAGCTGTTTTTT.